This entry features one T cell receptor beta chain sequence. V lost 0 bases, J lost 5 bases, and 6 bases stayed unmatched. The CDR3 is 16 amino acids. Germline V CDR1 and CDR2: SGHAT, FQNNGV. The data were obtained in a study of radiation and T cells in renal cell carcinoma. Noted time point: blood 2 weeks post-SBRT. Treatment denoted: 15 Gy SBRT to primary tumor, nephrectomy 4 weeks later. Sequenced by immunoSEQ multiplex PCR; TCRdb stores in-frame clones only, minus some. The sample consists of some 150,000 clones, roughly 89% of them appearing once. The clonotype was recovered from a woman aged 50 to 65 with renal cell carcinoma. The gene calls are TRBV11-2 and TRBJ1-1, with 10 bases identical to TRBD1. The sequences come from blood, collected from a patient whose treatment included radiotherapy and nephrectomy. The CDR3 loop reads CASSLEGTGVYTEAFF. The CDR3 DNA reads TGTGCCAGCAGCTTAGAGGGGACAGGGGTTTATACTGAAGCTTTCTTT.